A selection of T cell receptor beta chains follows, all from one sample in a study of blood T cell repertoires in COVID-19. The data were produced by immunoSEQ multiplex PCR, yet TCRdb's version contains in-frame clones alone and is incomplete. The data hold approximately 37,000 clones, with approximately 86% observed a single time. The sample comprised peripheral blood. The receptor set was obtained from a man aged 50-59 years in a cohort sampled during active COVID-19. CDR3s include the opening cysteine and the closing phenylalanine or tryptophan. A D gene is named only where the DNA matches it firmly. Size is stated for part of the rows, as once, few or many counts, or as a class when the clone is expanded.

TRBV3-1/TRBV3-2	.	once	CASSQVMNTEAFF
TRBV18	.	.	CASSLRMAGAPEDTQYF
TRBV27	.	large	CASSPVLATGELFF
TRBV4-3	.	.	CASSQGQFYGYTF
TRBV30	.	once	CAGGGDMNTEAFF
TRBV11-2	.	.	CASSLGTGNQPQHF
TRBV5-1	TRBD1	.	CASSLTGGTEAFF
TRBV7-6	TRBD2	.	CASSSPFSGGAGSYNEQFF
TRBV7-2	.	once	CASSYRVATGELFF
TRBV30	TRBD1	.	CAWAGTENSPLHF
TRBV6-5	TRBD1	.	CASSPVEGAFYGYTF
TRBV5-5	.	.	CASSSEPGFRGYTF
TRBV5-4	TRBD2	.	CASSGGGAQETQYF
TRBV18	.	.	CASSPDIATGELFF
TRBV9	TRBD1	.	CASTPGGYGYTF
TRBV30	.	.	CAWSENRVGEKLFF
TRBV7-8	TRBD1	.	CASSLVVGGKFGNTIYF
TRBV7-6	TRBD2	.	CASSPGGGNEQFF
TRBV5-1	.	.	CASSLTGGGSPLHF
TRBV9	TRBD2	.	CASSAGTSGRAGELFF
TRBV2	.	.	CASRESGAGRGNQPQHF
TRBV15	TRBD2	once	CATSRIAGVGDEQFF
TRBV11-2	.	.	CASSWRGSSGVYNEQFF
TRBV7-8	TRBD1	.	CASSHGQGNGYTF
TRBV7-9	.	.	CASSFVDYANNEQFF
TRBV19	.	.	CASTDGAAGRIEQFF
TRBV12-3/TRBV12-4	TRBD1	.	CASRRQGTDTQYF
TRBV18	.	.	CASSKAYSSGANVLTF
TRBV4-3	TRBD2	.	CASSPRTSGGSWNEQFF
TRBV2	TRBD2	.	CASSDGGLAGGLVEDNEQFF
TRBV9	TRBD2	few	CASSVGLVNEQFF
TRBV7-9	.	.	CASSPRGADTQYF
TRBV29-1	TRBD1	few	CSVGDREDQPQHF
TRBV6-6	.	.	CASTPGNSYNSPLHF
TRBV2	TRBD1	.	CASSAGTGPDEQFF
TRBV12-5	.	.	CASGSGDQPQHF
TRBV21-1	.	.	CASSKEGGVVNQPQHF